This T cell receptor (beta chain) was obtained from a study of cytomegalovirus exposure and HLA in healthy donors. 60 Vbeta and 13 Jbeta primers were used in PCR. The protocol was immunoSEQ multiplex PCR, while the TCRdb copy is restricted to in-frame clones and leaves out a portion. The listing contains around 44,000 clones. V lost 5 bases to trimming and J lost 3 bases; unmatched junction nucleotides: 11. The CDR3 extends over 16 amino acids. Germline CDR1 is KGHSH and CDR2 is LQKENI. The chain has TRBV18 and TRBJ2-7; the match to TRBD2 covers 9 bases. This clonotype was sampled from a male donor in good health and CMV-seropositive. The sample taken for sequencing was PBMCs. CDR3 DNA: TGTGCCAGCTCATCGAACCATCTAGCGGGGAACTACGAGCAGTACTTC. This sequence encodes CASSSNHLAGNYEQYF.